This TCR beta chain was captured in a study of post-analysis software for immune sequencing data. As for the study in general: Included courses were relapsing-remitting and secondary progressive multiple sclerosis; progressive-relapsing multiple sclerosis was also included. Study results and limitations: Batch-matched samples strongly co-clustered by F measure. The normalized Chao1 diversity of multiple sclerosis patients was significantly lower than that of controls.

The TCR beta cDNA libraries contained unique molecular identifiers. MiXCR was run by TCRdb on the PCR reads, yielding one entry per CDR3 protein. The sample records hundreds of thousands of distinct CDR3 sequences, approximately 30% being singletons. On this clonotype itself: Its specificity is not known.

The clonotype comes from a girl aged 5 to 17 with multiple sclerosis. The source material was blood.

The CDR3 here is CSARNGIFSNQPQHF. The CDR3 nucleotides read TGCAGTGCTAGGAATGGGATTTTTAGCAATCAGCCCCAGCATTTT. The rearrangement links TRBV20-1 to TRBJ1-5; unclear D gene. This CDR3 spans 15 amino acids. Trimming cost V 3 bases and J 0 bases, with 12 bases left between them. CDR1 is DFQATT and CDR2 is SNEGSKA in the germline V gene (reference sequence).